Following are 23 T cell receptor beta chains from one sample sequenced in a study of blood T cell repertoires in COVID-19 (dated by TCRdb to about 2020). Library prep was done by the immunoSEQ multiplex PCR assay. Sourced from immuneACCESS, this table was stored by TCRdb with only in-frame sequences that have V and J called. A share of the clones is absent; for the studies checked, an unresolved V gene accounts for under half, and the remainder has no known explanation. Counted in this sample were 430,000 or so clones; 70% to 90% of them appeared once. More than 0.7% of the sample comes from the top ten. Sequencing used peripheral blood. Receptors originate from a man younger than 35 with COVID-19, enrolled during active disease.

In DNA, the CDR3 is TGCGCCAGCAGCCTGACTAGCGTCCGGGCCTACAATGAGCAGTTCTTC. Translated, it gives CASSLTSVRAYNEQFF. The chain recombines TRBV5-1 with TRBJ2-1, with 8 bases that match TRBD2. Germline CDR1 is SGHRS and CDR2 is YFSETQ. CDR3 length: 16 amino acids. Unmatched junction bases numbered 8, after V lost 4 bases and J lost 2 bases.

With regard to this clone: The same CDR3 can be traced to other DNA sequences in this sample. This sequence joins TRBV6-1 and TRBJ2-7; 11 bases are shared with TRBD1. CDR1 and CDR2 (germline): MNHNS, SASEGT. With 2 bases clipped from V and 4 bases from J, the junction kept 4 bases outside the gene matches. This CDR3 has 15 residues. The CDR3 here is CASSEWDRGAYEQYF. In nucleotides, the CDR3 is TGTGCCAGCAGTGAATGGGACAGGGGGGCTTACGAGCAGTACTTC.

This chain uses TRBV19 with TRBJ1-1; 7 bases are a match to TRBD1. The germline CDR1 and CDR2 sequences are LNHDA and SQIVND (reference sequence). V gave up 5 bases and J gave up 1 base; unmatched junction bases: 4. The CDR3 runs 14 residues. CDR3 bases: TGTGCCAGTAGTTCCGGACAGGCGAACACTGAAGCTTTCTTT. It is translated as CASSSGQANTEAFF.

The rearrangement links TRBV15 to TRBJ2-3; 8 bases match TRBD2. The CDR3 is 15 amino acids. Germline V gene lookup returns CDR1 LNHNV and CDR2 YYDKDF (reference sequence). V lost 1 base to trimming and J lost 7 bases; unmatched junction nucleotides: 7. CDR3 in DNA: TGTGCCACCAGCAGAGTGTCAGCGGGAGCACATACGCAGTATTTT. This encodes CATSRVSAGAHTQYF.

The chain joins TRBV12-5 to TRBJ2-1, with D possibly being TRBD2 (5 bases). The CDR3 covers 11 residues. V was trimmed by 3 bases and J by 10 bases, leaving 7 bases between them. Looked up from germline, CDR1 is LGHNT and CDR2 is FRNRAP. The CDR3, as DNA: TGTGCTAGTGGTTTAACGGGAGAGCAGTTCTTC. Protein: CASGLTGEQFF.

The chain links TRBV27 to TRBJ1-4, with 8 bases lining up with TRBD1. Trimming removed 4 bases from V and 8 bases from J; junction bases left unmatched: 9. Germline loops: CDR1 MNHEY, CDR2 SMNVEV (reference sequence). The CDR3 is 15 residues long. CDR3 in amino acids: CASSYRTGSEEKLFF. The CDR3 DNA sequence: TGTGCCAGCAGTTACAGGACAGGGTCTGAAGAAAAACTGTTTTTT.

This clone has just one count. The genes are TRBV3-1 (or the pseudogene TRBV3-2) and TRBJ2-2, with 9 bases fitting TRBD1. Germline values: CDR1 LGHDT, CDR2 YNNKEL (reference sequence). V lost 4 bases, J lost 6 bases, and 6 bases stayed unmatched. The CDR3 contains 15 residues. The CDR3 nucleotides read TGTGCCAGCAGCCCCGGGACAGGGAGTGCCGGGGAGCTGTTTTTT. Amino acids: CASSPGTGSAGELFF.

Details on this clone: The sample holds other DNA sequences that translate to the same CDR3. The chain uses TRBV24-1 and TRBJ1-2; TRBD1 aligns across 9 bases. Losses at the gene ends were 6 bases for V and 8 bases for J; bases not matched to a gene: 6. The V gene's germline CDR1 is KGHDR and CDR2 SFDVKD. The CDR3 has 13 residues. The CDR3 sequence is CATSPGQGLGYTF. For the CDR3, the DNA is TGTGCCACCAGTCCGGGACAGGGTCTGGGCTACACCTTC.

The genes are TRBV6-1 and TRBJ1-5; 7 nucleotides align to TRBD1. Germline trimming cut 3 bases from V and 7 bases from J; bases unmatched to any gene: 9. The CDR3 has 15 residues. Germline CDR1 and CDR2: MNHNS and SASEGT. CDR3 loop: CASSDGQAFGQPQHF. For the CDR3, the DNA is TGTGCCAGCAGTGACGGACAGGCCTTTGGGCAGCCCCAGCATTTT.

V usage is TRBV6-1 and J usage is TRBJ2-7; D might be TRBD1 (5 bases). The CDR3 covers 14 residues. The germline V gene encodes CDR1 MNHNS and CDR2 SASEGT. V was clipped by 3 bases and J by 3 bases, with 12 bases between them. The CDR3 bases are TGTGCCAGCAGTGATAGTTGGGGCCGCTACGAGCAGTACTTC. It translates to CASSDSWGRYEQYF.

V usage is TRBV15 and J usage is TRBJ1-6; D unclear. Trimming shortened V by 6 bases and J by 4 bases, and 7 bases separated the two germline ends. CDR3 length: 13 amino acids. The germline CDR1 and CDR2 sequences are LNHNV and YYDKDF (reference sequence). The CDR3 sequence is CATSERYNSPLHF. The CDR3 DNA is TGTGCCACCAGTGAGAGGTATAATTCACCCCTCCACTTT.

The genes are TRBV18 and TRBJ2-3, with TRBD2 as a possible D gene (5 bases). In germline, CDR1 is KGHSH, CDR2 LQKENI. This CDR3 is built from 16 residues. V dropped 6 bases and J dropped 2 bases, with 18 bases sitting between them. The CDR3 DNA sequence: TGTGCCAGCTCTCGGCGTAGCGATCCTACCACAGATACGCAGTATTTT. It translates to CASSRRSDPTTDTQYF.

This rearrangement joins TRBV27 to TRBJ2-3; 10 nucleotides agree with TRBD2. V shed 5 bases, J shed 2 bases, and the junction held 7 bases outside the gene matches. The germline gives CDR1 MNHEY, CDR2 SMNVEV (reference sequence). The CDR3 extends over 16 amino acids. The CDR3, as DNA: TGTGCCAGCAGTCTGGGACTAGCGAAAATCACAGATACGCAGTATTTT. It encodes CASSLGLAKITDTQYF.

V is TRBV4-1 and J is TRBJ1-6, with a tentative D call TRBD1 (5 bases). The CDR3 is 14 residues long. Germline CDR1 reads MGHRA; CDR2 reads YSYEKL. V was pared by 1 base and J by 8 bases, with 9 bases between. The CDR3 DNA follows: TGCGCCAGCAGCCAAGTAAGGGGCGATTCACCCCTCCACTTT. Residues: CASSQVRGDSPLHF.

This chain links TRBV15 with TRBJ2-1, with 10 bases identical to TRBD2. The length of the CDR3 is 15 residues. The junction had 9 bases not matched to a gene; V was cut back by 5 bases and J by 8 bases. The germline V gene has CDR1 LNHNV and CDR2 YYDKDF (reference sequence). The CDR3 here is CATSGRLAGRDEQFF. In DNA form, the CDR3 reads TGTGCCACCAGCGGGAGACTAGCGGGTAGGGATGAGCAGTTCTTC.

This clone came up a few times. The chain uses TRBV3-1 (or the pseudogene TRBV3-2) and TRBJ2-2; 12 bases match TRBD2. This CDR3 is built from 16 residues. V lost 2 bases and J lost 6; bases outside the gene matches: 4. Germline V gene sequence: CDR1 LGHDT, CDR2 YNNKEL (reference sequence). The CDR3 reads CASSQSLAGGPGELFF. In DNA form, the CDR3 reads TGTGCCAGCAGCCAATCGCTAGCGGGGGGGCCCGGGGAGCTGTTTTTT.

The rearrangement joins TRBV5-1 to TRBJ2-5; 8 positions match TRBD2. The V gene end was trimmed by 3 bases and the J gene end by 5 bases; junction bases not matched to a gene: 6. This CDR3 has 14 amino acids. The germline V gene has CDR1 SGHRS and CDR2 YFSETQ. CDR3 bases: TGCGCCAGCAGCTGGGGCGGGGGGCATGAGACCCAGTACTTC. Residues: CASSWGGGHETQYF.

The chain couples TRBV24-1 to TRBJ2-5, with no clear D. The V gene lost 4 bases and the J gene lost 4 bases, with 15 bases spanning the gap. The CDR3 loop spans 15 amino acids. Germline V gene lookup returns CDR1 KGHDR and CDR2 SFDVKD. This CDR3 is CATSDARTVGETQYF. The CDR3 DNA reads as TGTGCCACCAGTGACGCAAGAACAGTGGGAGAGACCCAGTACTTC.

The chain recombines TRBV2 with TRBJ2-3; D is possibly TRBD1 (6 bases). The CDR3 consists of 14 residues. Trimming stripped 8 bases from V and 0 bases from J, with 12 bases between. Per the germline V gene, CDR1 is SNHLY and CDR2 is FYNNEI. The CDR3 nucleotides read TGTGCCAGCGGATGGACAGAGAGCACAGATACGCAGTATTTT. Its protein product is CASGWTESTDTQYF.

The rearrangement links TRBV3-1 (or the pseudogene TRBV3-2) to TRBJ1-6; 8 bases line up with TRBD1. The V and J ends lost 4 bases and 2 bases, in that order; junction bases with no gene match: 7. This CDR3 spans 17 amino acids. Germline-derived CDR1 and CDR2 are LGHDT and YNNKEL (reference sequence). The DNA for the CDR3 is TGTGCCAGCAGCCCCCGGACAGGGCCCACCTATAATTCACCCCTCCACTTT. It yields the protein CASSPRTGPTYNSPLHF.

As to this clone: Other DNA sequences of this sample code for an identical CDR3. This sequence joins TRBV24-1 and TRBJ2-1, with 8 bases lining up with TRBD1. Trimming took 3 bases from V and 5 from J; bases not matched to a gene: 5. The germline V gene encodes CDR1 KGHDR and CDR2 SFDVKD. CDR3 length: 15 residues. The CDR3 nucleotides are TGTGCCACCAGTGATCCCGGGACAGGAGACAATGAGCAGTTCTTC. Protein sequence: CATSDPGTGDNEQFF.

The chain joins TRBV6-5 to TRBJ1-1; possible D gene TRBD1, 5 bases. From germline, CDR1 is MNHEY and CDR2 SVGAGI. The CDR3 covers 15 residues. Trimming took 6 bases from V and 1 from J, leaving 15 bases between them. The CDR3 DNA reads as TGTGCCAGCAGCCAACCTGGGGCGGCGAACACTGAAGCTTTCTTT. Its translation: CASSQPGAANTEAFF.

This clone was counted once. This rearrangement joins TRBV18 to TRBJ1-1, with D unresolved. This CDR3 is built from 13 residues. Germline V CDR1 and CDR2: KGHSH, LQKENI. Trimming removed 3 bases from V and 1 base from J, with 6 bases in between. Here the CDR3 reads CASSPNTNTEAFF. The CDR3 DNA reads as TGTGCCAGCTCACCTAACACGAACACTGAAGCTTTCTTT.